The subject of this entry is one T cell receptor beta chain. Its antigen is not known. One end of the junction varies from germline; a read error may be responsible. Described time point: week 23, last vaccination. Each dose delivered 300 ug of mutant IDH1 20-mer peptide subcutaneously with imiquimod. These data originate in a study of a mutant IDH1 vaccine in newly diagnosed glioma. Background on the study: In weeks 1, 3, 5, 7, 11, 15, 19 and 23, patients were immunized, eight times in all. Patients arrived already treated with radiotherapy, temozolomide, or both, most having had both. Beginning 4-6 weeks after radiotherapy alone, or with temozolomide cycles, vaccination took place. General study points: Pseudoprogression seemingly bore no relation to changes in top peripheral T cell clonotypes.

Assay used: immunoSEQ multiplex PCR; TCRdb lists only in-frame clones, some missing. The table lists tens of thousands of clones, 84% of them singletons. The CDR3 consists of 17 residues. Germline V lookup: CDR1 SGHVS, CDR2 FNYEAQ. The sequenced sample was PBMCs, obtained from a glioma patient whose treatment included an IDH1 peptide vaccine. This TCR was sampled from a man younger than 30 with glioma. This sequence joins TRBV7-6 and TRBJ1-2; D gene ambiguous. In DNA, the CDR3 is TGTGCCAGCAGCCAAGAGAGAAGATTCCTCTCTAATTATGGCTACACCTTC. Translating it yields CASSQERRFLSNYGYTF.